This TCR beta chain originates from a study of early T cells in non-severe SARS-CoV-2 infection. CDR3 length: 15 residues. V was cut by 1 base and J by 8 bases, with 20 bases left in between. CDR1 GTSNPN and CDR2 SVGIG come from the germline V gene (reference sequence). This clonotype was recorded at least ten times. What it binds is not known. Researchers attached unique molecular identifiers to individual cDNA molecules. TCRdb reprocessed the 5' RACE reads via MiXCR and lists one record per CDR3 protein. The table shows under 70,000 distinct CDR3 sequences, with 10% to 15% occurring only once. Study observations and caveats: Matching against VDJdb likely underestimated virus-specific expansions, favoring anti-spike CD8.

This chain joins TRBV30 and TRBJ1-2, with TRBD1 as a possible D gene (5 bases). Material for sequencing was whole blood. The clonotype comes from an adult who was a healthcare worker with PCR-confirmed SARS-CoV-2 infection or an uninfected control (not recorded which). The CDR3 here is CAWSGILSGFSGYTF. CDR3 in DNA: TGTGCCTGGAGTGGTATTCTATCAGGGTTCAGCGGCTACACCTTC.